This T cell receptor beta chain was sequenced for a study of cytomegalovirus exposure and HLA in healthy donors. Amplification used 60 Vbeta primers and 13 Jbeta primers. The protocol was immunoSEQ multiplex PCR, while the TCRdb copy is restricted to in-frame clones and leaves out a portion. This table holds around 150,000 clones, under 75% found once. Germline-derived CDR1 and CDR2 are SGHRS and YFSETQ. The V end was cut by 1 base, the J end by 4 bases, with 8 bases between. CDR3 size: 14 residues. This TCR derives from a woman in her sixties or seventies in good health and CMV-seropositive. Sequencing was performed on PBMCs. The chain couples TRBV5-1 to TRBJ2-2; D not certain. CDR3 bases: TGCGCCAGCAGCTTGAGAGGCCCCACCGGGGAGCTGTTTTTT. This sequence encodes CASSLRGPTGELFF.